What follows are 29 T cell receptor beta chains derived from one specimen sequenced in a study of blood T cell repertoires in COVID-19. Clones were sequenced by immunoSEQ multiplex PCR, and TCRdb holds only the in-frame ones, with some missing. The data show 110,000 or so clones, about 75% seen once. The sample taken for sequencing was peripheral blood. The receptors stem from a woman in her 70s with acute or convalescent COVID-19.

The genes are TRBV5-5 and TRBJ1-5; TRBD1 agrees at 8 bases. This CDR3 spans 15 amino acids. CDR1 and CDR2 (germline): SGHKS, YYEKEE (reference sequence). V shed 4 bases and J 0 bases; nucleotides not matched to a gene: 3. CDR3 sequence (DNA): TGTGCCAGCAGCCGGACAGGGCATAGCAATCAGCCCCAGCATTTT. Its translation: CASSRTGHSNQPQHF.

This rearrangement joins TRBV12-3 or TRBV12-4 to TRBJ1-5; maybe TRBD1 (5 bases). The ends were cut back, 5 bases at V and 6 bases at J, with 11 bases in the middle. The CDR3 spans 13 residues. The CDR3 region has the DNA TGTGCCAGCAGTCCAGGGCCCGGTCAGCCCCAGCATTTT. It specifies CASSPGPGQPQHF.

The chain carries TRBV5-8 and TRBJ1-2, with D maybe TRBD1 (5 bases). CDR1 and CDR2 from the germline V gene are SGHTS and YDEGEE. The CDR3 sequence is 14 residues long. V lost 2 bases and J 1 base, leaving 9 bases between the germline ends. CDR3: CASSFGHLNYGYTF. The DNA for the CDR3 is TGTGCCAGCAGCTTTGGACACCTTAACTATGGCTACACCTTC.

This sequence joins TRBV7-7 and TRBJ2-5; 7 nucleotides align to TRBD1. Germline V lookup: CDR1 SSHAT, CDR2 FNYEAQ (reference sequence). V shed 5 bases, J shed 5 bases, and the junction held 14 bases outside the gene matches. The CDR3 has 16 residues. The CDR3 sequence: CASSPNRGPGGETQYF. As DNA, the CDR3 is TGTGCCAGCAGCCCGAACAGGGGCCCGGGCGGGGAGACCCAGTACTTC.

This chain links TRBV4-1 with TRBJ1-1, with D uncertain. V lost 1 base and J 0 bases, leaving 12 bases between the germline ends. In germline, CDR1 is MGHRA, CDR2 YSYEKL. The CDR3 length is 16 residues. CDR3 sequence reads: CASSQGLSGLNTEAFF. In DNA form, the CDR3 reads TGCGCCAGCAGCCAAGGTTTGTCAGGCCTGAACACTGAAGCTTTCTTT.

The chain is built from TRBV15 and TRBJ1-2; D unresolved. The CDR3 sequence is 15 residues long. CDR1 and CDR2 (germline): LNHNV, YYDKDF (reference sequence). V was pared by 1 base and J by 7 bases, with 16 bases between. CDR3 residues: CATSRVDTPQSGYTF. The CDR3 region has the DNA TGTGCCACCAGCAGAGTCGACACCCCCCAGAGTGGCTACACCTTC.

The chain links TRBV7-6 to TRBJ2-7, with 15 bases matching TRBD2. Germline trimming cut 5 bases from V and 4 bases from J; bases unmatched to any gene: 9. This CDR3 has 17 residues. Germline loops: CDR1 SGHVS, CDR2 FNYEAQ. Here the CDR3 DNA reads TGTGCCAGCAGCCGAGGACTAGCGGGGGGGCTTGGGTACGAGCAGTACTTC. It is translated as CASSRGLAGGLGYEQYF. Full variable domain (missing parts from reference TRBV7-6 and TRBJ2-7): GAGVSQSPRYKVTKRGQDVALRCDPISGHVSLYWYRQALGQGPEFLTYFNYEAQQDKSGLPNDRFSAERPEGSISTLTIQRTEQRDSAMYRCASSRGLAGGLGYEQYFGPGTRLTVT.

The chain joins TRBV10-3 to TRBJ2-5, with 7 nucleotides matching TRBD2. Germline V gene data show CDR1 as ENHRY and CDR2 as SYGVKD. The CDR3 extends over 16 amino acids. With 3 bases clipped from V and 1 base from J, the junction kept 8 bases outside the gene matches. The CDR3 loop reads CAISDPLGGGQETQYF. CDR3 nucleotide sequence: TGTGCCATCAGTGACCCCTTGGGGGGGGGCCAAGAGACCCAGTACTTC.

This clone was found a few times. The rearrangement links TRBV10-1 to TRBJ1-2; tentatively, D is TRBD1 (6 bases). Deletions cut 4 bases from V and 6 bases from J, with 6 bases between. This CDR3 contains 11 residues. CDR1 and CDR2 from the germline V gene are WNHNN and SYGVQD (reference sequence). The CDR3 loop is CASSGGHGYTF. The CDR3 coding sequence is TGCGCCAGCAGTGGGGGGCATGGCTACACCTTC.

This chain connects TRBV5-4 to TRBJ2-1, with TRBD1 as a possible D gene (5 bases). CDR1 SGHNT and CDR2 YYREEE come from the germline V gene (reference sequence). Trimming took off 5 bases at V and 1 base at J, with 13 bases between the two ends. This CDR3 comprises 15 residues. The CDR3 loop is CASSQNAGSYNEQFF. The CDR3 nucleotides read TGTGCCAGCAGTCAAAACGCAGGGTCCTACAATGAGCAGTTCTTC. Looking up the rest from reference TRBV5-4 and TRBJ2-1 gives the full variable domain: ETGVTQSPTHLIKTRGQQVTLRCSSQSGHNTVSWYQQALGQGPQFIFQYYREEENGRGNFPPRFSGLQFPNYSSELNVNALELDDSALYLCASSQNAGSYNEQFFGPGTRLTVL.

This sequence joins TRBV2 and TRBJ2-7; D possibly corresponds to TRBD1 (6 bases). V gave up 4 bases and J gave up 6 bases, with 10 bases separating them. Germline lookup yields CDR1 SNHLY and CDR2 FYNNEI. The CDR3 covers 12 residues. CDR3 sequence (DNA): TGTGCCAGCAGTGGGCAGGGGCCCGAGCAGTACTTC. Protein: CASSGQGPEQYF.

This clone appeared once. The chain carries TRBV5-5 and TRBJ1-1; 8 nucleotides align to TRBD1. The CDR3 loop spans 15 amino acids. Germline values: CDR1 SGHKS, CDR2 YYEKEE (reference sequence). Trimming took 5 bases from V and 0 from J; bases not matched to a gene: 6. CDR3 protein: CASSSTGALNTEAFF. The CDR3 region has the DNA TGTGCCAGCAGTTCGACAGGGGCCCTGAACACTGAAGCTTTCTTT.

This rearrangement joins TRBV19 to TRBJ2-2, with 10 nucleotides matching TRBD1. Losses at the gene ends were 8 bases for V and 3 bases for J; bases not matched to a gene: 12. Germline V gene data show CDR1 as LNHDA and CDR2 as SQIVND (reference sequence). The CDR3 consists of 17 residues. CDR3 DNA: TGTGCCAGTTTGCGATCGCCGGGACAGGGGTACACCGGGGAGCTGTTTTTT. This translates into CASLRSPGQGYTGELFF.

This chain uses TRBV9 with TRBJ1-5; TRBD1 is a possible D gene (5 bases). The length of the CDR3 is 15 residues. Germline V gene sequence: CDR1 SGDLS, CDR2 YYNGEE. Trimming removed 0 bases from V and 5 bases from J, with 12 bases in between. DNA for the CDR3: TGTGCCAGCAGCGTAGGGGAGGGGTTCTATCAGCCCCAGCATTTT. Protein sequence: CASSVGEGFYQPQHF.

This chain joins TRBV19 and TRBJ1-5; D is ambiguous. The CDR3 is 15 residues long. Trimming removed 7 bases at V and 4 bases at J, with 17 bases between. Germline CDR1 and CDR2: LNHDA and SQIVND (reference sequence). In DNA, the CDR3 is TGTGCCAGTATCGCGGAGGGAAGGGCTAATCAGCCCCAGCATTTT. Translation gives CASIAEGRANQPQHF. Drawing the rest from reference TRBV19 and TRBJ1-5, the complete variable domain is DGGITQSPKYLFRKEGQNVTLSCEQNLNHDAMYWYRQDPGQGLRLIYYSQIVNDFQKGDIAEGYSVSREKKESFPLTVTSAQKNPTAFYLCASIAEGRANQPQHFGDGTRLSIL.

The V gene is TRBV19, the J gene TRBJ2-7; 9 bases map to TRBD1. This CDR3 spans 16 amino acids. Unmatched junction bases numbered 9, after V lost 5 bases and J lost 1 base. The germline gives CDR1 LNHDA, CDR2 SQIVND (reference sequence). The CDR3 is CASSPRDREGSYEQYF. CDR3 in DNA: TGTGCCAGTAGTCCCCGGGACAGGGAGGGGTCCTACGAGCAGTACTTC.

This chain joins TRBV10-3 and TRBJ1-5; 9 bases align to TRBD1. Germline CDR1 and CDR2: ENHRY and SYGVKD. V lost 3 bases, J lost 2 bases, and 8 bases stayed unmatched. This CDR3 comprises 17 residues. The CDR3 DNA reads TGTGCCATCAGTGACCCGGACAGGGGATTTGGCAATCAGCCCCAGCATTTT. It codes for CAISDPDRGFGNQPQHF.

This clone was counted a single time. The rearrangement uses TRBV7-8 and TRBJ1-2; TRBD1 might be the D (6 bases). Trimming left V 3 bases short and J 0 bases short, with 11 bases between. This CDR3 spans 15 amino acids. CDR1 SGHVS and CDR2 FQNEAQ come from the germline V gene. Here the CDR3 reads CASSLVGGPNYGYTF. The CDR3 coding sequence is TGTGCCAGCAGCTTGGTCGGGGGGCCTAACTATGGCTACACCTTC.

The genes are TRBV7-2 and TRBJ1-1, with D possibly being TRBD1 (6 bases). Germline V gene sequence: CDR1 SGHTA, CDR2 FQGNSA. The CDR3 sequence is 15 residues long. Trimming stripped 2 bases from V and 3 bases from J, with 13 bases between. DNA of the CDR3: TGTGCCAGCAGCTTAAACGGGGGGCGAGACACTGAAGCTTTCTTT. The encoded protein is CASSLNGGRDTEAFF.

This sequence joins TRBV5-1 and TRBJ1-2; D is unclear. Germline CDR1 is SGHRS and CDR2 is YFSETQ. CDR3 length: 14 residues. The V and J ends lost 4 bases and 8 bases respectively, with 18 bases between them. CDR3 loop: CASSLAGVREGYTF. DNA for the CDR3: TGCGCCAGCAGCCTCGCGGGCGTGCGGGAGGGCTACACCTTC.

In regard to this clone: The same CDR3 also results from other DNA sequences found in this sample. V gene TRBV19 combines with J gene TRBJ1-4; 7 positions agree with TRBD1. CDR1 LNHDA and CDR2 SQIVND come from the germline V gene (reference sequence). Unmatched junction bases numbered 4, after V lost 6 bases and J lost 0 bases. The CDR3 has 15 amino acids. The CDR3 region has the DNA TGTGCCAGTAGCCGACAGGGAGCAACTAATGAAAAACTGTTTTTT. Amino acid sequence: CASSRQGATNEKLFF.

The rearrangement links TRBV5-1 to TRBJ1-4; 7 nucleotides match TRBD1. With 5 bases clipped from V and 0 bases from J, the junction kept 7 bases outside the gene matches. From germline, CDR1 is SGHRS and CDR2 YFSETQ. The CDR3 length is 16 residues. The CDR3 sequence is CASSPGQTTTNEKLFF. CDR3 sequence (DNA): TGCGCCAGCAGTCCGGGACAGACAACAACTAATGAAAAACTGTTTTTT.

The chain employs TRBV2 and TRBJ1-2, with unresolved D. The CDR3 runs to 12 residues. Trimming removed 10 bases at V and 6 bases at J, with 15 bases between. The V gene's germline CDR1 is SNHLY and CDR2 FYNNEI. CDR3 DNA sequence: TGTGCCATAGGCGGGAATTTGAATGGCTACACCTTC. Translating it yields CAIGGNLNGYTF.

This chain connects TRBV30 to TRBJ2-3; TRBD2 agrees at 8 bases. CDR1 and CDR2 from the germline V gene are GTSNPN and SVGIG (reference sequence). This CDR3 contains 14 residues. V lost 2 bases and J lost 7; bases outside the gene matches: 8. DNA for the CDR3: TGTGCCTGGAGTCCACGGGGGGGCGTATATACGCAGTATTTT. Translation gives CAWSPRGGVYTQYF.

The V and J genes are TRBV5-1 and TRBJ1-2; 8 nucleotides align to TRBD1. CDR3 size: 13 residues. Germline V lookup: CDR1 SGHRS, CDR2 YFSETQ. The V gene end was trimmed by 4 bases and the J gene end by 8 bases; junction bases not matched to a gene: 7. The CDR3 region has the DNA TGCGCCAGCAGCGAGACAGGGGAGGGCGGCTACACCTTC. Translating gives CASSETGEGGYTF.

CDR3 in amino acids: CATGGSRLYEQYF. The DNA of the CDR3 is TGCGCCACCGGGGGGAGCAGACTCTACGAGCAGTACTTC. This rearrangement joins TRBV10-2 to TRBJ2-7; TRBD2 aligns across 7 bases. V lost 10 bases and J lost 3; bases outside the gene matches: 9. CDR1 and CDR2 (germline): WSHSY, SAAADI. This CDR3 is 13 amino acids long.

J is TRBJ2-2 and V is TRBV2, with 10 nucleotides matching TRBD1. With 7 bases clipped from V and 6 bases from J, the junction kept 8 bases outside the gene matches. The CDR3 extends over 15 amino acids. Per germline, CDR1 SNHLY and CDR2 FYNNEI. CDR3 coding DNA: TGTGCCAGCAAGGGGACAGGGGTTAGGGCCGGGGAGCTGTTTTTT. Translation: CASKGTGVRAGELFF.

The chain couples TRBV28 to TRBJ1-4; no definite D call. The V gene lost 6 bases and the J gene lost 1 base, with 9 bases spanning the gap. The CDR3 is 14 amino acids. Per germline, CDR1 MDHEN and CDR2 SYDVKM. The CDR3 DNA reads as TGTGCCAGCAGCCTGGAGGGAACTAATGAAAAACTGTTTTTT. Its protein product is CASSLEGTNEKLFF.

The V and J genes are TRBV3-1 (or the pseudogene TRBV3-2) and TRBJ2-7; 8 positions match TRBD1. The CDR3 sequence is 15 residues long. Trimming took 4 bases from V and 2 from J; bases not matched to a gene: 7. Germline CDR1 LGHDT, CDR2 YNNKEL (reference sequence). In DNA, the CDR3 is TGTGCCAGCAGCCCATCCGGGACAGGTGCCTACGAGCAGTACTTC. Translating it yields CASSPSGTGAYEQYF.